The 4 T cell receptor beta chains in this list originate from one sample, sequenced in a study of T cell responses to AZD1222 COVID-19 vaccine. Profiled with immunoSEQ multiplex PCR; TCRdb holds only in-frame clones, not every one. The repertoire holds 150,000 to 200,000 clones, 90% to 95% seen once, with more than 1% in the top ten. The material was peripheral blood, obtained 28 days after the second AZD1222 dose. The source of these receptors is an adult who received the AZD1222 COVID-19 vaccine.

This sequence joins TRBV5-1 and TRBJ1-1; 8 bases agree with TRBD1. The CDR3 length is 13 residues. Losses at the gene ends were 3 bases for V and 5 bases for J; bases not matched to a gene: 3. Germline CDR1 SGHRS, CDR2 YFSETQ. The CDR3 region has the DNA TGCGCCAGCAGCTGGACAGGGAAGACTGAAGCTTTCTTT. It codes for CASSWTGKTEAFF.

The CDR3 DNA reads as TGCAGCGTGCAACCCGGGGACACTGAAGCTTTCTTT. Protein: CSVQPGDTEAFF. The genes are TRBV29-1 and TRBJ1-1; no clear D gene. The V gene lost 6 bases and the J gene lost 3 bases, with 11 bases spanning the gap. The CDR3 consists of 12 residues. Germline V gene sequence: CDR1 SQVTM, CDR2 ANQGSEA.

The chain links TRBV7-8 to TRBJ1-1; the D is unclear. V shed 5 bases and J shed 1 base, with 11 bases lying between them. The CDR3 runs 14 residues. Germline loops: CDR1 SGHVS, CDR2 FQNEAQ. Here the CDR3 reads CASSPGFSNTEAFF. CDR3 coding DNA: TGTGCCAGCAGCCCGGGATTCTCGAACACTGAAGCTTTCTTT.

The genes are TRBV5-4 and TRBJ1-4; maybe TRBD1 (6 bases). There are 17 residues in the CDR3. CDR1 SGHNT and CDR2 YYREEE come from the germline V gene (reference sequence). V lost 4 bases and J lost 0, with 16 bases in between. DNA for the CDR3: TGTGCCAGCAGCGTCCAGGGGCCTCTAGCAACTAATGAAAAACTGTTTTTT. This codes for CASSVQGPLATNEKLFF.